What follows describes a single T cell receptor beta chain. Its antigen is unidentified. The data belong to a study of cytomegalovirus exposure and HLA in healthy donors. General study points: In an earlier analysis, in 620 or so donors, most V segments appeared productive either ~87% or ~30% of the time. Overall, roughly 170 TCR beta chains were annotated as cytomegalovirus-associated.

PCR involved 60 Vbeta and 13 Jbeta primers. Repertoires were generated with immunoSEQ multiplex PCR, while TCRdb's copy carries only in-frame clones and drops some. In the table there are 100,000 to 150,000 clones, around 74% of which are singletons. In germline, CDR1 is SNHLY, CDR2 FYNNEI. CDR3 length: 15 amino acids. V lost 8 bases, J lost 2 bases, and 19 bases lay in between. Sequenced: PBMCs. The chain has TRBV2 and TRBJ2-7, with a weak D call TRBD2 (5 bases). This clonotype was sampled from a male donor in good health and CMV-seronegative. This CDR3 reads CASFGGEPSTYEQYF. The CDR3 DNA reads TGTGCCAGCTTCGGTGGGGAGCCTTCCACCTACGAGCAGTACTTC.